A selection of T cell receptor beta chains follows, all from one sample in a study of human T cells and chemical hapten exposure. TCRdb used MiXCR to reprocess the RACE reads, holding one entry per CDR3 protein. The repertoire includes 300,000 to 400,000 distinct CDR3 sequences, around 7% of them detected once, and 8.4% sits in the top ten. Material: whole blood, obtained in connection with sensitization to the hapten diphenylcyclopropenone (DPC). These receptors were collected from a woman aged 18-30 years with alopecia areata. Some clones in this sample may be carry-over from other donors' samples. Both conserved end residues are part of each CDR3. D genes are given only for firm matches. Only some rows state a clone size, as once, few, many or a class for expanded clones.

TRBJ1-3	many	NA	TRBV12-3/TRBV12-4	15	CASSSGRFSGNTIYF	TGTGCCAGCAGTTCGGGACGATTCTCTGGAAACACCATATATTTT
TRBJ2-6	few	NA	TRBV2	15	CASRIGRAGANVLTF	TGTGCCAGCAGGATTGGGCGGGCTGGGGCCAACGTCCTGACTTTC
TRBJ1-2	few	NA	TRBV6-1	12	CASSTGISGYTF	TGTGCCAGCAGCACAGGTATTTCTGGCTACACCTTC
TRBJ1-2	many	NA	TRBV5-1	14	CASSLGTSNYGYTF	TGCGCCAGCAGCTTGGGGACATCAAACTATGGCTACACCTTC
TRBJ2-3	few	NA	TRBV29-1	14	CSVRRAEVTDTQYF	TGCAGCGTCCGTAGGGCGGAGGTCACAGATACGCAGTATTTT
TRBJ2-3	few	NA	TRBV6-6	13	CALAALGTDTQYF	TGTGCCCTTGCGGCACTTGGCACAGATACGCAGTATTTT
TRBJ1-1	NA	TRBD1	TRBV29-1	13	CSVESPRGPEAFF	TGCAGCGTTGAATCGCCGAGGGGGCCTGAAGCTTTCTTT
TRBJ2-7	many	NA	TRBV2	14	CASSDSRGRYEQYF	TGTGCCAGCAGTGACTCCCGAGGGAGGTACGAGCAGTACTTC
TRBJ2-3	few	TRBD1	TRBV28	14	CASSPNYRGRTQYF	TGTGCCAGCAGCCCTAATTACAGGGGGCGTACGCAGTATTTT
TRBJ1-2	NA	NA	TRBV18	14	CASYGQGSIYGYTF	TGTGCCAGCTACGGTCAAGGGTCAATCTATGGCTACACCTTC
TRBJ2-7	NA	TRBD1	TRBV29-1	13	CSALTGPLYEQYF	TGCAGCGCATTGACAGGGCCCCTCTACGAGCAGTACTTC
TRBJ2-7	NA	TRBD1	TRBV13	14	CASSSRQGAQEQYF	TGTGCCAGCAGCTCTCGACAGGGGGCCCAGGAGCAGTACTTC
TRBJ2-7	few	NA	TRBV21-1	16	CASSESSGDSPYEQYF	TGTGCCAGCAGCGAATCGTCAGGGGATTCTCCCTACGAGCAGTACTTC
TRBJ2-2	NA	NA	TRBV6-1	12	CASTRESGELFF	TGTGCCAGCACGCGAGAATCCGGGGAGCTGTTTTTT
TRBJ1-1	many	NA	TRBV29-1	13	CSVRQETDTEAFF	TGCAGCGTCCGACAGGAGACAGACACTGAAGCTTTCTTT
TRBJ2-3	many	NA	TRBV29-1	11	CSVGDTDTQYF	TGCAGCGTTGGAGATACAGATACGCAGTATTTT
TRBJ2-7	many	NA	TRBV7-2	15	CASSLAPGAAYEQYF	TGTGCCAGCAGCTTAGCCCCGGGGGCGGCCTACGAGCAGTACTTC
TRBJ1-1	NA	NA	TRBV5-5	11	CASSSPGEAFF	TGTGCCAGCAGCTCCCCAGGTGAAGCTTTCTTT
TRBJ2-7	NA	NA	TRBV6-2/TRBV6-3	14	CASSRWMEAYEQYF	TGTGCCAGCAGTAGATGGATGGAAGCCTACGAGCAGTACTTC
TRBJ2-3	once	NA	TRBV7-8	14	CASSLGVLTDTQYF	TGTGCCAGCAGCTTGGGAGTCCTCACAGATACGCAGTATTTT
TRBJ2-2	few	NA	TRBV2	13	CASKRTVSGELFF	TGTGCCAGCAAGAGGACCGTATCCGGGGAGCTGTTTTTT
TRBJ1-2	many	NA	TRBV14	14	CASSPQDRLYGYTF	TGTGCCAGCAGCCCTCAGGACAGACTCTATGGCTACACCTTC
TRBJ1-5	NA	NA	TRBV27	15	CASSLDSYRGQPQHF	TGTGCCAGCAGTTTAGACAGCTATAGAGGACAGCCCCAGCATTTT
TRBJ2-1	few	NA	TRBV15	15	CATSSDTDPPNEQFF	TGTGCCACCAGCAGTGACACCGATCCCCCCAATGAGCAGTTCTTC
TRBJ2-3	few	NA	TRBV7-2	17	CASTPGLGVSITDTQYF	TGTGCCAGCACCCCTGGACTCGGCGTCTCGATAACAGATACGCAGTATTTT
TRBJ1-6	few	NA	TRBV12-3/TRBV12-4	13	CAIREGRYSPLHF	TGTGCCATCAGGGAGGGGAGGTATTCACCCCTCCACTTT
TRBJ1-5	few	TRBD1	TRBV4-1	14	CASSQAQGGQPQHF	TGCGCCAGCAGCCAAGCTCAGGGGGGACAGCCCCAGCATTTT
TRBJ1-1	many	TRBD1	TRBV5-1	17	CASSPGQGFIPGTEAFF	TGCGCCAGCAGCCCGGGACAGGGCTTTATCCCGGGCACTGAAGCTTTCTTT
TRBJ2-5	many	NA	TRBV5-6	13	CASSGGLQETQYF	TGTGCCAGTTCGGGGGGCCTTCAAGAGACCCAGTACTTC
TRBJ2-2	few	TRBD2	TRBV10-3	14	CATQRGAGTGELFF	TGTGCCACCCAGCGGGGGGCGGGCACCGGGGAGCTGTTTTTT
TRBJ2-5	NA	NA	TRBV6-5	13	CASSYKIGAIQYF	TGTGCCAGCAGTTACAAAATTGGGGCCATCCAGTACTTC
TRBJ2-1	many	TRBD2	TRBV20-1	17	CSARVRAGWSSYNEQFF	TGCAGTGCTAGAGTCCGAGCGGGATGGAGCTCCTACAATGAGCAGTTCTTC
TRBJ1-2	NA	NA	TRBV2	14	CASSEGGAGYGYTF	TGTGCCAGCAGTGAGGGGGGCGCAGGCTATGGCTACACCTTC
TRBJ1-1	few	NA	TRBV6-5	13	CASWQGRNTEAFF	TGTGCCAGTTGGCAGGGCCGTAACACTGAAGCTTTCTTT
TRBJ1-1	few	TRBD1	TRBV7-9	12	CASRPNRGEAFF	TGTGCCAGCAGACCCAACAGGGGGGAAGCTTTCTTT
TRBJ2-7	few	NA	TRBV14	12	CASSQALYEQYF	TGTGCCAGCAGCCAAGCTCTCTACGAGCAGTACTTC
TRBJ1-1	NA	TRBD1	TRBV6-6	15	CASSSGQGARTEAFF	TGTGCCAGCAGCTCCGGACAGGGGGCGAGGACTGAAGCTTTCTTT
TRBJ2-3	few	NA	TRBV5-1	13	CASRTWGTDTQYF	TGCGCCAGCAGGACCTGGGGCACAGATACGCAGTATTTT
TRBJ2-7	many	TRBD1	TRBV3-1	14	CASSQVDRVYEQYF	TGTGCCAGCAGCCAAGTGGACAGGGTCTACGAGCAGTACTTC
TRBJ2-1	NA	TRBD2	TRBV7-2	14	CASSLLPLAGGQFF	TGTGCCAGCAGCCTCCTCCCACTAGCGGGGGGGCAGTTCTTC
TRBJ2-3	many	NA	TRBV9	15	CASSVRVVKADTQYF	TGTGCCAGCAGCGTCCGGGTCGTAAAGGCAGATACGCAGTATTTT
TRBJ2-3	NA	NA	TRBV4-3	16	CASSQGAGQGTDTQYF	TGCGCCAGCAGCCAAGGAGCGGGACAGGGCACAGATACGCAGTATTTT
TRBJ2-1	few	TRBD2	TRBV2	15	CASSASSGGHNEQFF	TGTGCCAGCAGTGCCTCTAGCGGGGGGCACAATGAGCAGTTCTTC
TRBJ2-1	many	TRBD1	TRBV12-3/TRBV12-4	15	CASSLERGRFNEQFF	TGTGCCAGCAGTTTAGAAAGGGGGCGGTTCAATGAGCAGTTCTTC
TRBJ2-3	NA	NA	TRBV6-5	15	CASSRRGGGTDTQYF	TGTGCCAGCAGCCGGCGAGGGGGGGGCACAGATACGCAGTATTTT
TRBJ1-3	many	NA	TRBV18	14	CASSTGTAGNTIYF	TGTGCCAGCTCAACAGGGACCGCTGGAAACACCATATATTTT
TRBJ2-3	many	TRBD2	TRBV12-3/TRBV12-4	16	CASNSLAGGGTDTQYF	TGTGCCAGCAACTCACTAGCGGGGGGAGGCACAGATACGCAGTATTTT
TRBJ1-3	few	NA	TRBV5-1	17	CASSLTDGGRSGNTIYF	TGCGCCAGCAGCTTGACTGACGGCGGACGCTCTGGAAACACCATATATTTT
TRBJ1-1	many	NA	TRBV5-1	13	CASTGELNTEAFF	TGCGCCAGCACGGGGGAGCTGAACACTGAAGCTTTCTTT
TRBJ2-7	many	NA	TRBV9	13	CASTAGASYEQYF	TGTGCCAGCACGGCGGGGGCCTCGTACGAGCAGTACTTC
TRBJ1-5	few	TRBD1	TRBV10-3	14	CATTGDRVYQPQHF	TGTGCCACCACCGGGGACAGGGTATATCAGCCCCAGCATTTT
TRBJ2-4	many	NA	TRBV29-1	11	CSVETGDIQYF	TGCAGCGTTGAAACGGGAGACATTCAGTACTTC